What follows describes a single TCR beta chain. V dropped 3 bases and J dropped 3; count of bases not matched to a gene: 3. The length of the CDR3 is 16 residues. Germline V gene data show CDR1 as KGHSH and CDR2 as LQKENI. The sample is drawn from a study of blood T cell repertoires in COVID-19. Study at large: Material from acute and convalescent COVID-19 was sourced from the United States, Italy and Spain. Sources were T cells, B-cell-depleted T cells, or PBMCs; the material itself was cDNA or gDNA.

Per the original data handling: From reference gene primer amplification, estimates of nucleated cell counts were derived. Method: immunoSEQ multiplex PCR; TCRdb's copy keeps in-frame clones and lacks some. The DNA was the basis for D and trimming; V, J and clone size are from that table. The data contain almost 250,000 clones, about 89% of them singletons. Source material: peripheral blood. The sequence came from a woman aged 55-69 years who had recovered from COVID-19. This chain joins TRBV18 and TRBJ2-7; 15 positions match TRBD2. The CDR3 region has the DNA TGTGCCAGCTCACCCGGGACTAGCGGGGGGAACTACGAGCAGTACTTC. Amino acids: CASSPGTSGGNYEQYF.